Given below is one TCR beta chain in context. The protocol was immunoSEQ multiplex PCR, while the TCRdb copy is restricted to in-frame clones and leaves out a portion. The data contain 2 million to 2.5 million clones, 90% to 95% of them seen just once; the ten biggest clones take up about 0.39%. CDR1 is MDHEN and CDR2 is SYDVKM in the germline V gene. V was trimmed by 8 bases and J by 2 bases, leaving 16 bases between them. CDR3 length: 15 residues. The record originates from a study of shared clonotypes between healthy human individuals. The chain carries TRBV28 and TRBJ2-1, with a tentative D call TRBD1 (6 bases). The TCR was taken from a young man in good health. Some clones in this sample may be carry-over from other donors' samples. Sequenced input: naive CD4+ T cells from PBMCs. Subset described: CD45RA+ positively selected. The CDR3 here is CASWGPPAAYNEQFF. The DNA of the CDR3 is TGTGCCAGCTGGGGGCCGCCAGCAGCCTACAATGAGCAGTTCTTC.